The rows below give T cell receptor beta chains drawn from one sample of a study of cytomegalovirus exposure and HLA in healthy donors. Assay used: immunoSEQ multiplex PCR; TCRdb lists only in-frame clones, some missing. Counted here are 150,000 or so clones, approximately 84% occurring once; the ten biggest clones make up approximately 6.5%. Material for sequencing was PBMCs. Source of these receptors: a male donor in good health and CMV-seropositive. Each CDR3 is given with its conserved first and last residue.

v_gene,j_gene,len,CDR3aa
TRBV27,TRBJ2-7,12,CASSVRGGEQYF
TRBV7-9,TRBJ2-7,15,CASSLSGTGGYEQYF
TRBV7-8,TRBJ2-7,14,CASSPGDRDYEQYF
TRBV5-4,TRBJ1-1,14,CASSYRGLGTEAFF
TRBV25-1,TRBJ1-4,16,CASSEYPTSTGEKLFF
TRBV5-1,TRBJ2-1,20,CASKGPIAGQGPRSYNEQFF
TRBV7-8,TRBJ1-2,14,CASSFLGGTYGYTF
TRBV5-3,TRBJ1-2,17,CARSSDYQDRGAYGYTF
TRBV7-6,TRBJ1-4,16,CASSLGHDSTNEKLFF
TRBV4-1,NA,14,CASSHPRGFAEQYF
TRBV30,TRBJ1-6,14,CAWSLGTGGSPLHF
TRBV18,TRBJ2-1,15,CASSPPFSGWNEQFF
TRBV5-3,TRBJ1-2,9,CAPGDGYTF
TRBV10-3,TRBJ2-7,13,CAISERTDYEQYF
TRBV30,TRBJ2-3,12,CAWSPGLDTQYF
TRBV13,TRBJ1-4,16,CASSLRQGATNEKLFF
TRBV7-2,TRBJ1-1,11,CASRANTEAFF
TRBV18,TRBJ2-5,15,CASSPISGGQETQYF
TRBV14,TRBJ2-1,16,CASSLGLAGVNYEQFF
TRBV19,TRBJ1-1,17,CASSIDTRPLRDTEAFF
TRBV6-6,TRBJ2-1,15,CASSGTSGSYNEQFF
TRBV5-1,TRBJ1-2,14,CASSSNQGASGYTF
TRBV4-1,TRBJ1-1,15,CASSQEGQGRTEAFF
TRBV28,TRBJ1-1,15,CASSLGFGGRAEAFF
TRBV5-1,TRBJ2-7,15,CASSPGLAGFYEQYF
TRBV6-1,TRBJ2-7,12,CASSTDGGEQYF
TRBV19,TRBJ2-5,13,CASSKREGETQYF
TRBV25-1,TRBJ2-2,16,CASKAGLLAGTGELFF
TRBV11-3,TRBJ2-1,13,CASSLDPTGEQFF
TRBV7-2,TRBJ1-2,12,CASSDRGGGYTF
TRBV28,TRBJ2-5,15,CASTPSREYQETQYF
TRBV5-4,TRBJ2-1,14,CASQTELAHNEQFF
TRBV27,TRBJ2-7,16,CASRKPRQGAGYEQYF
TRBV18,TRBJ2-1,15,CASSPPSRAYNEQFF
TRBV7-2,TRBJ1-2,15,CASSLNPTGLYGYTF
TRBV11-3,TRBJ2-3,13,CASSLGHTDTQYF
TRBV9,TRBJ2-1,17,CASSVGGARDRSNEQFF
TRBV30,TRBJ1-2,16,CAWSTPGGAANYGYTF
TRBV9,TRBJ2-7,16,CASSAPGLAGGYEQYF
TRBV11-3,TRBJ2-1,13,CASSLVLEAEQFF
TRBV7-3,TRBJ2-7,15,CASSPGLGHTYEQYF
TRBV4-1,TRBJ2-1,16,CASTVGVADSYNEQFF
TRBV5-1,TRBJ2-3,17,CASSYGGGGQGADTQYF
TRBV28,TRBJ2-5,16,CASSLWPRQGLETQYF
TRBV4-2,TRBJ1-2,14,CASSQGREGQGYTF
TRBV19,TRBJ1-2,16,CASTNYPGQINYGYTF
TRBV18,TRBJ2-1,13,CASSLSGDGEQFF
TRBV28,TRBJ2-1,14,CASRRASSYNEQFF